This T cell receptor (beta chain) was identified during a study of CD8 T cells in ankylosing spondylitis. Points on this clonotype: Its target is unknown.

TCRdb fed the 5' RACE reads into MiXCR, producing one record per CDR3 protein. The data show 150,000 to 200,000 distinct CDR3 sequences, roughly 31% seen once. Trimming cost V 4 bases and J 2 bases; bases outside gene matches: 6. Germline-derived CDR1 and CDR2 are DFQATT and SNEGSKA (reference sequence). The length of the CDR3 is 15 residues. Study-wide results and limits: The study looked at matched synovial fluid samples from ankylosing spondylitis patients. Disease-linked clones were reported to be significantly enriched there. Some of these motif variants have turned up before, in reports on reactive arthritis synovial fluid and blood.

The chain couples TRBV20-1 to TRBJ2-7; 12 positions agree with TRBD2. The source material was synovial fluid, either unsorted or a sorted T cell fraction (not recorded which). This TCR was recovered from a male donor with ankylosing spondylitis. For the CDR3, the DNA is TGCAGTGCTACCCCTCCTAGCGGGAGGGCCTACGAGCAGTACTTC. This codes for CSATPPSGRAYEQYF.